This TCR beta chain appears in the sequencing data of a study of metastatic and nonmetastatic thyroid tumors. About the research overall: Repertoires from blood and tumor or nodule tissue of malignant and benign thyroid patients were compared. Study findings and constraints: Compared with benign nodules, malignant thyroid tumors were reported to have significantly higher TCR beta diversity in both blood and tumor.

The entire patient cohort was treatment-naive prior to thyroid surgery. By its share, this clone is medium-sized (0.01 to 0.1%). The antigen is undetermined. Original handling: Clinicopathological groups differed in CDR3, with these differences serving to build a distant-metastasis classifier for papillary thyroid cancer. TCRdb re-processed the PCR reads through MiXCR. These V and J calls originate from TCRdb's pipeline instead of the authors' own analysis. The sample has around 26,000 clones, 15% seen once. V dropped 2 bases and J dropped 1 base, with 5 bases sitting between them. CDR3 length equals 14 residues. Germline assignment: CDR1 SGHNT and CDR2 YENEEA.

The TCR was taken from a female donor with papillary thyroid cancer or a benign thyroid nodule (not recorded which). Some clones in this sample may be carry-over from other donors' samples. Sequencing input: blood. The rearrangement links TRBV11-3 to TRBJ2-2; no clear D. The CDR3 DNA reads TGTGCCAGCAGCTTAAAAGGGAACACCGGGGAGCTGTTTTTT. Translating it yields CASSLKGNTGELFF.